Below, 14 T cell receptor beta chains from the same sample are listed, as sequenced in a study of T cell responses to AZD1222 COVID-19 vaccine. The table came from immunoSEQ multiplex PCR; TCRdb's copy has only in-frame clones and leaves some out. This sample has 110,000 to 150,000 clones, with just over 85% found just once. Specimen: peripheral blood, collected on day 0 of AZD1222 vaccination. These receptors originate from an adult in good health.

The rearrangement links TRBV6-5 to TRBJ2-7; TRBD2 might be the D (5 bases). V was trimmed by 3 bases and J by 3 bases, leaving 12 bases between them. CDR1 and CDR2 (germline): MNHEY, SVGAGI. The CDR3 has 14 residues. CDR3 in amino acids: CASSYTSVGYEQYF. In DNA form, the CDR3 reads TGTGCCAGCAGTTATACTAGTGTGGGCTACGAGCAGTACTTC.

The V call is TRBV28, the J call TRBJ1-1, with a weak D call TRBD1 (5 bases). This CDR3 spans 13 amino acids. The V and J ends lost 1 base and 5 bases respectively, with 8 bases between them. CDR1 and CDR2 from the germline V gene are MDHEN and SYDVKM. CDR3 loop: CASSLSGLTEAFF. The CDR3 region has the DNA TGTGCCAGCAGTTTATCAGGGCTTACTGAAGCTTTCTTT.

J is TRBJ2-1 and V is TRBV10-2; 8 bases align to TRBD2. J was trimmed by 5 bases and V by 4 bases; bases with no gene match: 13. The V gene's germline CDR1 is WSHSY and CDR2 SAAADI. CDR3 length equals 17 residues. CDR3 bases: TGCGCCAGCAGTGGATCGGTGGGCGGGAGGAGAGACAATGAGCAGTTCTTC. This gives the protein CASSGSVGGRRDNEQFF.

J is TRBJ1-1 and V is TRBV3-1 (or the pseudogene TRBV3-2); unclear D gene. The length of the CDR3 is 14 residues. V gave up 4 bases and J gave up 4 bases, with 13 bases separating them. CDR1 LGHDT and CDR2 YNNKEL come from the germline V gene (reference sequence). Here the CDR3 DNA reads TGTGCCAGCAGCCCCGGAGCGGCGCTCACTGAAGCTTTCTTT. Protein product: CASSPGAALTEAFF.

This clone was seen only once. This rearrangement joins TRBV29-1 to TRBJ2-7; D unclear. The V end lost 4 bases, the J end lost 2 bases, and 9 bases lay between the germline ends. The CDR3 has 12 residues. Germline V gene sequence: CDR1 SQVTM, CDR2 ANQGSEA. The CDR3 sequence: CSVAGTTYEQYF. CDR3 in DNA: TGCAGCGTTGCCGGTACAACCTACGAGCAGTACTTC.

The rearrangement joins TRBV2 to TRBJ2-7, with D hard to call. This CDR3 spans 14 amino acids. Trimming took off 5 bases at V and 4 bases at J, with 15 bases between the two ends. CDR1 is SNHLY and CDR2 is FYNNEI in the germline V gene. The CDR3 loop is CASSRRQNLYEQYF. The CDR3 DNA reads as TGTGCCAGCAGTAGGCGGCAGAACCTATACGAGCAGTACTTC.

V gene TRBV19 combines with J gene TRBJ2-4; 8 bases line up with TRBD2. Germline assignment: CDR1 LNHDA and CDR2 SQIVND (reference sequence). CDR3 length: 15 amino acids. With 10 bases clipped from V and 9 bases from J, the junction kept 17 bases outside the gene matches. The CDR3 spells CATSVAGSGRAIQYF. The CDR3 DNA follows: TGTGCCACCAGTGTAGCGGGGAGTGGTCGGGCCATTCAGTACTTC.

This chain links TRBV13 with TRBJ1-1; 7 positions agree with TRBD1. With V trimmed by 3 bases and J by 2 bases, 9 bases remained unmatched. Germline loops: CDR1 PRHDT, CDR2 FYEKMQ (reference sequence). The CDR3 extends over 16 amino acids. CDR3 sequence: CASSFGAGTANTEAFF. The CDR3 nucleotides are TGTGCCAGCAGCTTTGGGGCCGGGACAGCAAACACTGAAGCTTTCTTT.

The chain uses TRBV28 and TRBJ1-3; TRBD1 matches at 7 bases. Germline assignment: CDR1 MDHEN and CDR2 SYDVKM. The ends lost 6 bases at V and 3 bases at J; junction bases unmatched: 11. The CDR3 length is 16 residues. As DNA, the CDR3 is TGTGCCAGCAGCTTGCTCGACAGGGCGCTTGGAAACACCATATATTTT. Translation: CASSLLDRALGNTIYF.

This chain uses TRBV20-1 with TRBJ1-2; TRBD1 is a possible D gene (5 bases). Between the trimmed V and J ends, which lost 7 bases and 8 bases, there was a span of 14 bases. The germline V gene has CDR1 DFQATT and CDR2 SNEGSKA (reference sequence). This CDR3 has 11 residues. CDR3 amino acids: CSEFGTGGYTF. In nucleotides, the CDR3 is TGCAGTGAATTCGGGACGGGCGGCTACACCTTC.

The chain uses TRBV28 and TRBJ1-2; tentatively, D is TRBD1 (5 bases). V was pared by 6 bases and J by 2 bases, with 10 bases between. The V gene's germline CDR1 is MDHEN and CDR2 SYDVKM. This CDR3 has 13 residues. The CDR3 bases are TGTGCCAGCAGGCCGGGACCGAACTATGGCTACACCTTC. Its translation is CASRPGPNYGYTF.

CDR3 sequence reads: CASSISGNTEAFF. The CDR3 DNA reads TGTGCCAGTAGTATCAGCGGGAACACTGAAGCTTTCTTT. This chain uses TRBV19 with TRBJ1-1, with D unresolved. The CDR3 extends over 13 amino acids. V lost 3 bases, J lost 1 base, and 6 bases lay in between. Germline CDR1 and CDR2: LNHDA and SQIVND (reference sequence).

The DNA for the CDR3 is TGTGCCAGCAGCCAAGACAGGGGTGGCCAAGAGACCCAGTACTTC. The encoded protein is CASSQDRGGQETQYF. The chain has TRBV4-2 and TRBJ2-5; a weak D match, TRBD1 (6 bases). Per the germline V gene, CDR1 is LGHNA and CDR2 is YNFKEQ. The CDR3 has 15 residues. Trimming shortened V by 0 bases and J by 1 base, and 9 bases separated the two germline ends.

This sequence joins TRBV7-9 and TRBJ1-2; 9 bases align to TRBD1. After removal of 0 bases from V and 8 bases from J, the junction contained 4 bases not matched to a gene. Germline lookup yields CDR1 SEHNR and CDR2 FQNEAQ (reference sequence). This CDR3 is 14 amino acids long. The CDR3 DNA reads as TGTGCCAGCAGCTTAGCGGGGACAGGGCAAGGCTACACCTTC. Its protein product is CASSLAGTGQGYTF.